What follows are 21 T cell receptor beta chains derived from one specimen sequenced in a study of T cells in Graves' hyperthyroidism and ophthalmopathy. Template material for amplifying TCR beta CDR3 regions consisted of RNA transcripts. HTBI primers were the set used in a first-round RT-PCR of the TCR CDR3. TCRdb used MiXCR to reprocess the multiplex PCR reads, holding one entry per CDR3 protein. The sample includes about 540,000 distinct CDR3 sequences, 46% seen only once; the top ten take roughly 8.2%. Source material: peripheral blood or thyroid tissue (not recorded which). These receptors all come from a woman aged 18 to 35 with Graves' hyperthyroidism.

The table lists this clonotype with many counts. This rearrangement joins TRBV2 to TRBJ2-7, with TRBD2 matching 10 bases. CDR3 length: 14 residues. The V gene's germline CDR1 is SNHLY and CDR2 FYNNEI. Unmatched junction bases numbered 9, after V lost 1 base and J lost 12 bases. The CDR3 reads CASSEVQLAGWAYF. CDR3 nucleotide sequence: TGTGCCAGCAGTGAAGTTCAACTAGCGGGGTGGGCGTACTTC.

In its sample, this clonotype was seen a few times. This chain uses TRBV7-9 with TRBJ2-7; D gene unclear. Germline values: CDR1 SEHNR, CDR2 FQNEAQ (reference sequence). The V end was cut by 5 bases, the J end by 4 bases, with 12 bases between. The CDR3 covers 13 residues. CDR3 protein: CASSLLDGYEQYF. The CDR3 DNA reads as TGTGCCAGCAGCCTGCTCGACGGTTACGAGCAGTACTTC.

This clonotype came up many times. This chain joins TRBV24-1 and TRBJ2-2, with TRBD1 identical over 8 bases. The V segment lost 9 bases and the J segment 1 base; nucleotides outside the gene matches: 0. Germline V gene data show CDR1 as KGHDR and CDR2 as SFDVKD. The CDR3 spans 13 residues. The CDR3 region has the DNA TGTGCCACCGGACAGGGGAACACCGGGGAGCTGTTTTTT. Its protein product is CATGQGNTGELFF.

V gene TRBV24-1 combines with J gene TRBJ1-2, with 9 bases aligning to TRBD1. Germline V gene lookup returns CDR1 KGHDR and CDR2 SFDVKD. Unmatched junction bases numbered 9, after V lost 2 bases and J lost 6 bases. The CDR3 is 16 residues long. The DNA for the CDR3 is TGTGCCACCAGTGATTCTACTCGACAGGGGGATCATGGCTACACCTTC. Encoded protein: CATSDSTRQGDHGYTF.

About this clonotype itself: One end of the junction varies from germline; a read error may be responsible. The CDR3 bases are TGTGGCAGCAGCTTAACAGTGAACACTGAAGCTTTCTTT. This translates into CGSSLTVNTEAFF. J is TRBJ1-1 and V is TRBV11-1; D call uncertain. Germline V CDR1 and CDR2: SGHAT, FQDESV (reference sequence). CDR3 length: 13 amino acids.

The V and J genes are TRBV27 and TRBJ1-2, with 7 bases identical to TRBD1. There are 13 residues in the CDR3. Germline CDR1 and CDR2: MNHEY and SMNVEV (reference sequence). The V and J ends lost 4 bases and 6 bases, in that order; junction bases with no gene match: 5. CDR3 DNA: TGTGCCAGCAGTTCCACAGGGGTCCATGGCTACACCTTC. Translation: CASSSTGVHGYTF.

This clonotype was found many times. The chain uses TRBV10-3 and TRBJ1-6; D might be TRBD1 (5 bases). The CDR3 has 13 residues. Trimming left V 10 bases short and J 10 bases short, with 17 bases between. CDR1 is ENHRY, CDR2 SYGVKD, per germline. The CDR3 loop reads CASGRQGGSPLHF. The CDR3 DNA sequence: TGTGCCAGCGGACGGCAGGGAGGGTCACCCCTCCACTTT.

This sequence joins TRBV29-1 and TRBJ2-5; 11 bases are a match to TRBD2. The ends lost 3 bases at V and 4 bases at J; junction bases unmatched: 1. CDR1 and CDR2 (germline): SQVTM, ANQGSEA. The CDR3 length is 13 residues. The CDR3, as DNA: TGCAGCGTTGAGACTAGCGGGACAGAGACCCAGTACTTC. Residues: CSVETSGTETQYF.

A word on this clonotype: Given a much more abundant clone one base away, this may be a read error. This rearrangement joins TRBV2 to TRBJ1-1, with D unresolved. Per germline, CDR1 SNHLY and CDR2 FYNNEI. Trimming shortened V by 8 bases and J by 3 bases, and 10 bases separated the two germline ends. The CDR3 length is 12 residues. This CDR3 reads CASGKLHTEAFF. The CDR3 DNA follows: TGTGCCAGCGGTAAGCTTCACACTGAAGCTTTCTTT.

This clonotype was counted many times. The V call is TRBV7-9, the J call TRBJ1-2; no definite D call. The length of the CDR3 is 13 residues. The germline gives CDR1 SEHNR, CDR2 FQNEAQ (reference sequence). The V end lost 1 base, the J end lost 2 bases, and 5 bases lay between the germline ends. In DNA form, the CDR3 reads TGTGCCAGCAGCTTAGGGGAAAACTATGGCTACACCTTC. Translated: CASSLGENYGYTF.

This clonotype was seen once. Because it lacks the conserved phenylalanine or tryptophan at the end, this CDR3 is likely a read error. The DNA is omitted, as the CDR3 cannot be located on it reliably, and the CDR3 follows TCRdb's listing. The chain links TRBV9 to TRBJ2-7; the table's TRBD1 call for D was not verified on the DNA. The CDR3 spans 8 residues, counting both ends. Germline V gene sequence: CDR1 SGDLS, CDR2 YYNGEE. The CDR3 protein is CASSVADR.

A note on this clonotype: This is likely an artifact of a read error, given a far larger clone one base away. This chain joins TRBV7-9 and TRBJ2-7, with a tentative D call TRBD1 (6 bases). Germline V lookup: CDR1 SEHNR, CDR2 FQNEAQ (reference sequence). CDR3 length: 12 amino acids. Trimming took 1 base from V and 9 from J, leaving 10 bases between them. Here the CDR3 DNA reads TGTGCCAGCAGCTTAGACAGGGACGGGCAGTACTTC. It yields the protein CASSLDRDGQYF.

The chain recombines TRBV2 with TRBJ1-1, with D possibly being TRBD1 (5 bases). Trimming removed 7 bases at V and 4 bases at J, with 10 bases between. Germline V CDR1 and CDR2: SNHLY, FYNNEI. This CDR3 region has 12 residues. The CDR3 protein is CASTVRGTEAFF. The CDR3 nucleotides are TGTGCCAGCACCGTGAGGGGCACTGAAGCTTTCTTT.

The chain couples TRBV2 to TRBJ1-1; 8 bases map to TRBD1. The germline V gene has CDR1 SNHLY and CDR2 FYNNEI. With V trimmed by 7 bases and J by 0 bases, 4 bases remained unmatched. This CDR3 is built from 14 residues. For the CDR3, the DNA is TGTGCCAGCACCAACAGGGGGATGAACACTGAAGCTTTCTTT. Translation gives CASTNRGMNTEAFF. Together with reference TRBV2 and TRBJ1-1, the CDR3 gives the full variable domain: EPEVTQTPSHQVTQMGQEVILRCVPISNHLYFYWYRQILGQKVEFLVSFYNNEISEKSEIFDDQFSVERPDGSNFTLKIRSTKLEDSAMYFCASTNRGMNTEAFFGQGTRLTVV.

This clonotype was counted at least ten times. J is TRBJ2-5 and V is TRBV7-3; the match to TRBD2 covers 8 bases. The V segment lost 4 bases and the J segment 4 bases; nucleotides outside the gene matches: 5. The CDR3 length is 14 residues. Germline V CDR1 and CDR2: SGHTA, FQGTGA. The CDR3 here is CASSSGGESETQYF. The CDR3 DNA follows: TGTGCCAGCAGCTCGGGAGGGGAGTCAGAGACCCAGTACTTC.

V is TRBV10-3 and J is TRBJ1-1, with a possible D match to TRBD1 (6 bases). Germline values: CDR1 ENHRY, CDR2 SYGVKD. The CDR3 consists of 14 residues. V shed 11 bases and J shed 1 base, with 17 bases lying between them. The CDR3 DNA sequence: TGTGCCTGCAAGCCAGGGGCGCAGAACACTGAAGCTTTCTTT. Translated: CACKPGAQNTEAFF.

The chain links TRBV19 to TRBJ2-5; perhaps TRBD2 as D (6 bases). The V gene lost 0 bases and the J gene lost 6 bases, with 14 bases spanning the gap. This CDR3 is 15 amino acids long. The V gene's germline CDR1 is LNHDA and CDR2 SQIVND (reference sequence). This chain's CDR3 is CASSIDGGWVKTQYF. For the CDR3, the DNA is TGTGCCAGTAGTATAGACGGGGGATGGGTAAAGACCCAGTACTTC.

The sample holds many counts of this clonotype. The chain is built from TRBV29-1 and TRBJ1-2; D is unclear. CDR3 length equals 12 residues. V lost 4 bases, J lost 2 bases, and 8 bases lay in between. Germline values: CDR1 SQVTM, CDR2 ANQGSEA. CDR3 DNA sequence: TGCAGCGTTGGCGGCTCCAACTATGGCTACACCTTC. Amino acid sequence: CSVGGSNYGYTF.

The chain combines TRBV2 with TRBJ2-5; 11 bases align to TRBD2. This CDR3 is 15 amino acids long. In germline, CDR1 is SNHLY, CDR2 FYNNEI. V was clipped by 2 bases and J by 4 bases; unmatched bases: 3. CDR3 bases: TGTGCCAGCAGTGAACTAGCGGGAGGTTTAGAGACCCAGTACTTC. Protein: CASSELAGGLETQYF.

This clonotype was counted a few times. The V call is TRBV7-9, the J call TRBJ2-5; possible D gene TRBD1, 6 bases. Germline CDR1 and CDR2: SEHNR and FQNEAQ (reference sequence). V lost 10 bases and J 2 bases, leaving 11 bases between the germline ends. The CDR3 runs to 12 residues. The chain's CDR3 is CANRQEQETQYF. In nucleotides, the CDR3 is TGTGCCAACAGACAGGAACAAGAGACCCAGTACTTC.

The V and J genes are TRBV5-1 and TRBJ1-3, with D possibly matching TRBD1 (5 bases). The ends were cut back, 4 bases at V and 9 bases at J, with 14 bases in the middle. Germline V CDR1 and CDR2: SGHRS, YFSETQ. This CDR3 region has 13 residues. The CDR3 nucleotides read TGCGCCAGCAGCCGAGAACGTAGGGGCACCATATATTTT. Its translation: CASSRERRGTIYF.